The 2 T cell receptor beta chains listed next were all sequenced from one sample in a study of cytomegalovirus exposure and HLA in healthy donors. Primers: 60 Vbeta forward and 13 Jbeta reverse. Clones were read by immunoSEQ multiplex PCR, and TCRdb kept only the in-frame ones, dropping some. The sample lists over 200,000 clones, around 80% occurring once. The sample taken for sequencing was PBMCs. The receptors stem from a woman in her forties in good health and CMV-seronegative.

The rearrangement joins TRBV30 to TRBJ1-2; D possibly corresponds to TRBD1 (5 bases). Germline V CDR1 and CDR2: GTSNPN, SVGIG (reference sequence). Trimming pared 0 bases from V and 5 bases from J, leaving 10 bases between. There are 13 residues in the CDR3. CDR3 protein: CAWSVKGQYGYTF. As DNA, the CDR3 is TGTGCCTGGAGTGTAAAGGGGCAGTATGGCTACACCTTC.

The chain uses TRBV29-1 and TRBJ1-1; 8 bases are a match to TRBD1. The length of the CDR3 is 13 residues. Trimming cost V 7 bases and J 0 bases; bases outside gene matches: 4. Germline V lookup: CDR1 SQVTM, CDR2 ANQGSEA. The CDR3: CSAGQGMNTEAFF. CDR3 nucleotide sequence: TGCAGCGCTGGACAGGGCATGAACACTGAAGCTTTCTTT.